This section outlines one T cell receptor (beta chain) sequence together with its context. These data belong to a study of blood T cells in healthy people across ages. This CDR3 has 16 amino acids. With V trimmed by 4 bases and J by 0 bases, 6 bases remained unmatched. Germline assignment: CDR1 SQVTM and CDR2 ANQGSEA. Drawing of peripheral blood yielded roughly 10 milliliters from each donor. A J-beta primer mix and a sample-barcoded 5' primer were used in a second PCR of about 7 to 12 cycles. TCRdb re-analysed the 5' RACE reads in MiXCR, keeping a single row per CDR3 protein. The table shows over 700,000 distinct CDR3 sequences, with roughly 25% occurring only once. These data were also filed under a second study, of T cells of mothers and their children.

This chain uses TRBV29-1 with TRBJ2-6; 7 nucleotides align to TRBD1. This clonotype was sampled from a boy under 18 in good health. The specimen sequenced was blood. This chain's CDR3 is CSVVGTVPSGANVLTF. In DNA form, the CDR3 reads TGCAGCGTTGTCGGGACAGTTCCCTCTGGGGCCAACGTCCTGACTTTC.